The clone carrying this T cell receptor beta chain was picked up a small number of times. The antigen remains undetermined. This sample stems from a study of CD8 T cells in ankylosing spondylitis. Using its own MiXCR run on the 5' RACE reads, TCRdb lists one record per CDR3 protein. Among 150,000 or so distinct CDR3 sequences, 9.5% to 13% were seen once, and the ten largest hold around 29%. Study-wide results and limits: Significant enrichment of disease-linked clones was reportedly seen in matched ankylosing spondylitis synovial fluid. Prior literature has documented some motif variants in synovial fluid and blood from reactive arthritis.

Germline assignment: CDR1 MGHRA and CDR2 YSYEKL. The CDR3 has 13 amino acids. With 3 bases removed from V and 2 bases from J, the gap between germline ends came to 8 bases. V usage is TRBV4-1 and J usage is TRBJ2-7; unclear D gene. The sequencing sample was made of blood, either unsorted or a sorted T cell fraction (not recorded which). The clonotype originates from a male donor with ankylosing spondylitis or in good health (not recorded which). The CDR3 DNA follows: TGCGCCAGCAGCCAGCCTGACGCCTACGAGCAGTACTTC. Protein product: CASSQPDAYEQYF.